The 19 T cell receptor beta chains below were found in one sample sequenced in a study of read filtering for tumor transcriptome and immune sequencing. From roughly 390 ng of RNA, a library with molecular barcoded alpha/delta and beta/gamma adaptors was made. TCRdb reanalysed the reads using MiXCR and keeps one entry per CDR3 protein. The sample holds about 50,000 distinct CDR3 sequences; around 20% are singletons and the top ten take around two fifths. Specimen: a population of CD138-negative cells sorted from bone marrow. The receptors come from a donor at least 40 years old with multiple myeloma.

This clonotype was seen more than once but under ten times. The CDR3 bases are TGTGCCTGCAAGACAGGGGAGGATGAAAAACTGTTTTTT. This codes for CACKTGEDEKLFF. The genes are TRBV30 and TRBJ1-4; 8 bases map to TRBD1. The CDR3 length is 13 residues. V lost 6 bases, J lost 6 bases, and 6 bases stayed unmatched. Germline lookup yields CDR1 GTSNPN and CDR2 SVGIG (reference sequence).

This clonotype was observed at least ten times. The genes are TRBV7-2 and TRBJ2-1; 8 positions agree with TRBD2. The V and J ends lost 2 bases and 4 bases, in that order; junction bases with no gene match: 7. The CDR3 runs 16 residues. CDR1 and CDR2 from the germline V gene are SGHTA and FQGNSA. This CDR3 reads CASSLNPGTRYNEQFF. The CDR3 bases are TGTGCCAGCAGCTTAAACCCCGGGACTAGGTACAATGAGCAGTTCTTC. The entire variable domain, with the rest obtained from reference TRBV7-2 and TRBJ2-1, is as follows: GAGVSQSPSNKVTEKGKDVELRCDPISGHTALYWYRQSLGQGLEFLIYFQGNSAPDKSGLPSDRFSAERTGGSVSTLTIQRTQQEDSAVYLCASSLNPGTRYNEQFFGPGTRLTVL.

This clonotype was counted ten times or more. The rearrangement joins TRBV25-1 to TRBJ2-5; a weak D match, TRBD2 (6 bases). Germline CDR1 MGHDK, CDR2 SYGVNS. Trimming took 1 base from V and 0 from J, leaving 18 bases between them. The CDR3 covers 18 residues. The CDR3 is CASSEWDGRGGYQETQYF. The CDR3 bases are TGTGCCAGCAGTGAATGGGATGGTAGAGGAGGGTACCAAGAGACCCAGTACTTC.

CDR3 DNA sequence: TGCAGTGCTAGACTAGCGGGAGTTAATGAGCAGTTCTTC. It translates to CSARLAGVNEQFF. The V call is TRBV29-1, the J call TRBJ2-1; 12 bases match TRBD2. CDR3 length: 13 residues. The V gene's germline CDR1 is SQVTM and CDR2 ANQGSEA.

This clonotype has at least ten counts. This chain joins TRBV12-3 or TRBV12-4 and TRBJ2-1, with TRBD2 as a possible D gene (6 bases). This CDR3 has 12 residues. V was clipped by 3 bases and J by 10 bases, with 10 bases between them. CDR3 nucleotide sequence: TGTGCCAGCAGTTTGGGGGGACCCGAGCAGTTCTTC. It is translated as CASSLGGPEQFF.

The chain employs TRBV6-4 and TRBJ2-2; possible D gene TRBD1, 5 bases. This CDR3 has 13 residues. Germline V gene lookup returns CDR1 MRHNA and CDR2 SNTAGT. The V and J ends lost 2 bases and 5 bases respectively, with 6 bases between them. In DNA, the CDR3 is TGTGCCAGCAGTGACAGACAGACCGGGGAGCTGTTTTTT. It codes for CASSDRQTGELFF.

This clonotype was seen a few times. The chain links TRBV28 to TRBJ2-2; D remains unclear. Germline CDR1 is MDHEN and CDR2 is SYDVKM. CDR3 size: 13 residues. The ends were cut back, 7 bases at V and 3 bases at J, with 9 bases in the middle. The CDR3 DNA reads as TGTGCCAGCACCCAGTGGGACACCGGGGAGCTGTTTTTT. Amino acids: CASTQWDTGELFF. Combining the CDR3 with reference TRBV28 and TRBJ2-2 gives the whole variable domain DVKVTQSSRYLVKRTGEKVFLECVQDMDHENMFWYRQDPGLGLRLIYFSYDVKMKEKGDIPEGYSVSREKKERFSLILESASTNQTSMYLCASTQWDTGELFFGEGSRLTVL.

In this sample, this clonotype turned up many times. The rearrangement links TRBV5-1 to TRBJ1-1; 7 nucleotides align to TRBD1. Germline V gene data show CDR1 as SGHRS and CDR2 as YFSETQ. J was trimmed by 5 bases and V by 2 bases; bases with no gene match: 3. The CDR3 has 13 residues. The CDR3 DNA reads TGCGCCAGCAGCTTCACAGGGGAGACTGAAGCTTTCTTT. As protein: CASSFTGETEAFF.

The sample holds many counts of this clonotype. V gene TRBV20-1 combines with J gene TRBJ1-1; no reliable D call. Trimming cost V 3 bases and J 0 bases, with 14 bases left between them. The V gene's germline CDR1 is DFQATT and CDR2 SNEGSKA (reference sequence). This CDR3 region has 15 residues. CDR3 coding DNA: TGCAGTGCTAGCACCAGCCCCGGACTGAACACTGAAGCTTTCTTT. Its translation: CSASTSPGLNTEAFF.

The V call is TRBV9, the J call TRBJ2-7, with D possibly matching TRBD2 (5 bases). Germline V gives CDR1 SGDLS, CDR2 YYNGEE. Trimming cost V 0 bases and J 3 bases, with 16 bases left between them. This CDR3 region has 16 residues. As DNA, the CDR3 is TGTGCCAGCAGCGTAGGATCAAGCAGGAGCGGCTACGAGCAGTACTTC. Amino acids: CASSVGSSRSGYEQYF.

The J gene is TRBJ2-5, the V gene TRBV29-1; TRBD2 matches at 13 bases. Germline CDR1 SQVTM, CDR2 ANQGSEA. The ends lost 7 bases at V and 2 bases at J; junction bases unmatched: 7. The CDR3 consists of 15 residues. The DNA of the CDR3 is TGCAGCGCCCGACTAGCGGGAGGATCTCAAGAGACCCAGTACTTC. Encoded protein: CSARLAGGSQETQYF.

This clonotype was found many times. The V gene is TRBV18, the J gene TRBJ2-7, with D uncertain. Germline V gene lookup returns CDR1 KGHSH and CDR2 LQKENI. The CDR3 contains 14 residues. V was cut by 5 bases and J by 0 bases, with 11 bases left in between. CDR3 sequence reads: CASSSEADSYEQYF. Here the CDR3 DNA reads TGTGCCAGCTCAAGTGAGGCCGACTCCTACGAGCAGTACTTC.

This clonotype was seen repeatedly, ten times or more. J is TRBJ1-4 and V is TRBV12-3 or TRBV12-4; 9 bases fit TRBD1. This CDR3 spans 15 amino acids. J was trimmed by 7 bases and V by 4 bases; bases with no gene match: 7. The CDR3 here is CASSSTTGGGEKLFF. The CDR3 DNA reads as TGTGCCAGCAGTTCTACGACAGGGGGAGGTGAAAAACTGTTTTTT.

The chain joins TRBV19 to TRBJ2-1, with unresolved D. Germline lookup yields CDR1 LNHDA and CDR2 SQIVND (reference sequence). This CDR3 is 13 amino acids long. V lost 7 bases, J lost 8 bases, and 15 bases lay in between. CDR3 sequence reads: CASTEGEVYEQFF. DNA of the CDR3: TGTGCCAGTACCGAAGGAGAGGTTTATGAGCAGTTCTTC.

Concerning this clonotype: A read error may explain this, as a much larger clone is one base away. The chain carries TRBV24-1 and TRBJ2-5; 7 nucleotides match TRBD2. The V gene's germline CDR1 is KGHDR and CDR2 SFDVKD. The CDR3 is made up of 12 amino acids. V lost 9 bases to trimming and J lost 3 bases; unmatched junction nucleotides: 3. DNA of the CDR3: TGTGCCACCGGTGCGGGGGAAGAGACCCAGTACTTC. As protein: CATGAGEETQYF.

Ten or more counts support this clonotype. The chain recombines TRBV29-1 with TRBJ2-1; D is possibly TRBD2 (5 bases). Between the trimmed V and J ends, which lost 6 bases and 0 bases, there was a span of 15 bases. CDR1 is SQVTM and CDR2 is ANQGSEA in the germline V gene. This CDR3 region has 15 residues. CDR3: CSVDFPTFSYNEQFF. The CDR3 coding sequence is TGCAGCGTGGACTTCCCAACTTTCTCCTACAATGAGCAGTTCTTC.

The gene calls are TRBV30 and TRBJ1-5; 7 bases match TRBD1. V shed 0 bases, J shed 9 bases, and the junction held 5 bases outside the gene matches. CDR1 GTSNPN and CDR2 SVGIG come from the germline V gene (reference sequence). This CDR3 has 13 residues. The CDR3 DNA sequence: TGTGCCTGGAGTGTGGGAGGGGGCATGCCCCAGCATTTT. Translating gives CAWSVGGGMPQHF.

This clonotype was found many times. This rearrangement joins TRBV28 to TRBJ2-5, with a tentative D call TRBD2 (6 bases). Looked up from germline, CDR1 is MDHEN and CDR2 is SYDVKM. The CDR3 runs to 13 residues. V was pared by 5 bases and J by 3 bases, with 10 bases between. The CDR3 DNA follows: TGTGCCAGCAGTGGGCTAGCGAAAGAGACCCAGTACTTC. Translated, it gives CASSGLAKETQYF.

The chain couples TRBV7-9 to TRBJ2-5; D is uncertain. Germline V lookup: CDR1 SEHNR, CDR2 FQNEAQ (reference sequence). CDR3 length equals 10 residues. The germline V and J ends were trimmed by 11 bases and 5 bases, with 9 bases remaining between them. The CDR3 bases are TGTGCCGCCGGAACGGAGACCCAGTACTTC. Translation gives CAAGTETQYF. Complete variable domain (other parts from reference TRBV7-9 and TRBJ2-5): DTGVSQNPRHKITKRGQNVTFRCDPISEHNRLYWYRQTLGQGPEFLTYFQNEAQLEKSRLLSDRFSAERPKGSFSTLEIQRTEQGDSAMYLCAAGTETQYFGPGTRLLVL.